What follows are 17 T cell receptor beta chains derived from one specimen sequenced in a study of response to subunit inactivated influenza vaccine. From the RT-PCR reads, TCRdb called clonotypes with MiXCR, one entry per CDR3 protein. The sample includes 630,000 or so distinct CDR3 sequences, about 15% seen only once; the top ten take around a tenth. Specimen: PBMCs from blood, collected about 12 days after vaccination. The receptor set was obtained from a man aged 50 to 60 who received an inactivated influenza vaccine.

The genes are TRBV6-2 or TRBV6-3 and TRBJ1-2, with a tentative D call TRBD1 (6 bases). V lost 2 bases to trimming and J lost 2 bases, with 12 bases between them. CDR3 length equals 15 residues. The germline CDR1 and CDR2 sequences are MNHEY and SVGEGT. For the CDR3, the DNA is TGTGCCAGCAGTTACACGAATACAGGGAACTATGGCTACACCTTC. Translation: CASSYTNTGNYGYTF.

V and J are TRBV29-1 and TRBJ1-2, with D uncertain. The germline CDR1 and CDR2 sequences are SQVTM and ANQGSEA. This CDR3 has 14 amino acids. Trimming removed 7 bases at V and 2 bases at J, with 17 bases between. The CDR3 reads CSGADPLTNYGYTF. The CDR3 coding sequence is TGCAGCGGGGCAGACCCCCTCACGAACTATGGCTACACCTTC.

The J gene is TRBJ2-1, the V gene TRBV12-3 or TRBV12-4; D is undetermined. Trimming left V 4 bases short and J 9 bases short, with 10 bases between. This CDR3 has 12 amino acids. CDR3: CASSSAPLEQFF. As DNA, the CDR3 is TGTGCCAGCAGTTCAGCTCCGCTTGAGCAGTTCTTC.

The chain uses TRBV6-1 and TRBJ2-7; D is unresolved. Germline V gene sequence: CDR1 MNHNS, CDR2 SASEGT. This CDR3 spans 15 amino acids. Trimming shortened V by 6 bases and J by 3 bases, and 18 bases separated the two germline ends. The chain's CDR3 is CASRKDELNVYEQYF. CDR3 bases: TGTGCCAGCAGGAAGGACGAGTTGAACGTCTACGAGCAGTACTTC.

This clonotype has a handful of counts. The chain has TRBV7-3 and TRBJ2-3, with D hard to call. The CDR3 spans 13 residues. Germline values: CDR1 SGHTA, CDR2 FQGTGA. Trimming removed 5 bases from V and 10 bases from J, with 16 bases in between. CDR3 sequence (DNA): TGTGCCAGCAGCCCCGACCGGAAAACCCCGCAGTATTTT. It is translated as CASSPDRKTPQYF. Variable domain in full (rest from reference TRBV7-3 and TRBJ2-3): GAGVSQTPSNKVTEKGKYVELRCDPISGHTALYWYRQSLGQGPEFLIYFQGTGAADDSGLPNDRFFAVRPEGSVSTLKIQRTERGDSAVYLCASSPDRKTPQYFGPGTRLTVL.

This clonotype was seen many times. This sequence joins TRBV9 and TRBJ2-1; 11 nucleotides agree with TRBD2. Germline lookup yields CDR1 SGDLS and CDR2 YYNGEE. CDR3 length: 15 amino acids. V lost 3 bases and J lost 9; bases outside the gene matches: 8. CDR3 protein: CASSGIAGGLSEQFF. The CDR3 nucleotides are TGTGCCAGCAGCGGAATAGCGGGGGGGCTTAGTGAGCAGTTCTTC.

This clonotype was counted a few times. This sequence joins TRBV29-1 and TRBJ2-7; 10 bases match TRBD1. V trimming: 6 bases; J trimming: 5 bases; junction bases outside the gene matches: 4. This CDR3 region has 12 residues. Germline CDR1 is SQVTM and CDR2 is ANQGSEA. This CDR3 is CSVDRGDNEQYF. Here the CDR3 DNA reads TGCAGCGTGGACAGGGGGGACAACGAGCAGTACTTC.

Ten or more counts support this clonotype. The V call is TRBV12-3 or TRBV12-4, the J call TRBJ2-7, with 11 bases aligning to TRBD2. J gave up 2 bases and V 8 bases, and 5 bases lay outside the gene matches. This CDR3 spans 14 amino acids. The CDR3 loop reads CASQIAGGAYEQYF. The CDR3 DNA is TGTGCCAGCCAGATAGCGGGGGGGGCCTACGAGCAGTACTTC.

The genes are TRBV20-1 and TRBJ2-5; 7 positions match TRBD1. This CDR3 comprises 13 residues. From germline, CDR1 is DFQATT and CDR2 SNEGSKA (reference sequence). V gave up 4 bases and J gave up 5 bases; unmatched junction bases: 7. This CDR3 reads CSAKTGSRETQYF. CDR3 in DNA: TGCAGTGCTAAGACAGGGTCCAGGGAGACCCAGTACTTC.

This clonotype was seen repeatedly, ten times or more. V gene TRBV5-1 combines with J gene TRBJ2-7, with D possibly TRBD1 on 5 matching bases. V lost 4 bases, J lost 2 bases, and 13 bases lay in between. The CDR3 consists of 14 residues. Per germline, CDR1 SGHRS and CDR2 YFSETQ. CDR3 in DNA: TGCGCCAGCAGCCCCAGGGTGGGAACCTACGAGCAGTACTTC. Residues: CASSPRVGTYEQYF.

The sample holds a few counts of this clonotype. The chain employs TRBV27 and TRBJ2-3; 9 nucleotides align to TRBD2. The CDR3 runs to 15 residues. Germline trimming cut 6 bases from V and 2 bases from J; bases unmatched to any gene: 6. CDR1 is MNHEY and CDR2 is SMNVEV in the germline V gene (reference sequence). The CDR3 here is CASRGLATLTDTQYF. CDR3 bases: TGTGCCAGCAGGGGACTAGCCACCCTCACAGATACGCAGTATTTT.

This chain joins TRBV20-1 and TRBJ2-3, with 11 bases identical to TRBD2. CDR3 length equals 16 residues. The germline CDR1 and CDR2 sequences are DFQATT and SNEGSKA (reference sequence). Trimming cost V 0 bases and J 4 bases; bases outside gene matches: 6. CDR3 in DNA: TGCAGTGCTAGAGATTCTAGCGGGAGGATCGCAGATACGCAGTATTTT. The encoded protein is CSARDSSGRIADTQYF.

In its sample, this clonotype was seen many times. The chain combines TRBV12-3 or TRBV12-4 with TRBJ1-5, with 11 positions matching TRBD1. Trimming removed 5 bases from V and 6 bases from J; junction bases left unmatched: 9. The CDR3 spans 16 residues. The CDR3 DNA reads as TGTGCCAGCAGTCAACTGAGGGGACAGGGGGGTCAGCCCCAGCATTTT. It yields the protein CASSQLRGQGGQPQHF.

This clonotype occurred a few times. The V and J genes are TRBV12-3 or TRBV12-4 and TRBJ2-7; D unresolved. This CDR3 region has 14 residues. The ends were cut back, 5 bases at V and 0 bases at J, with 11 bases in the middle. The CDR3 protein is CASSRSTSSYEQYF. The CDR3 DNA is TGTGCCAGCAGTCGATCGACATCCTCCTACGAGCAGTACTTC.

There are a few counts of this clonotype. V and J are TRBV5-1 and TRBJ2-3, with 7 bases lining up with TRBD2. CDR3 size: 16 residues. V was pared by 4 bases and J by 0 bases, with 8 bases of the junction left unmatched. Germline V lookup: CDR1 SGHRS, CDR2 YFSETQ. DNA for the CDR3: TGCGCCAGCAGCCCAACTAGCGTTTCTAGCACAGATACGCAGTATTTT. This encodes CASSPTSVSSTDTQYF.

This clonotype showed up just a few times. This sequence joins TRBV4-3 and TRBJ1-5; 11 bases fit TRBD1. The CDR3 has 15 amino acids. With V trimmed by 4 bases and J by 6 bases, 5 bases remained unmatched. From germline, CDR1 is LGHNA and CDR2 YSLEER. CDR3 in DNA: TGCGCCAGCAGCCCAGGACAGGGGGCCTTTCAGCCCCAGCATTTT. This encodes CASSPGQGAFQPQHF.

This chain connects TRBV19 to TRBJ2-5; 8 positions match TRBD1. The CDR3 is 15 residues long. V was clipped by 11 bases and J by 2 bases; unmatched bases: 13. Looked up from germline, CDR1 is LNHDA and CDR2 is SQIVND (reference sequence). The CDR3 nucleotides are TGTGCCCCCAGATCGGACAGGGTAGATCAAGAGACCCAGTACTTC. Protein sequence: CAPRSDRVDQETQYF. The whole variable domain, remainder taken from reference TRBV19 and TRBJ2-5, is DGGITQSPKYLFRKEGQNVTLSCEQNLNHDAMYWYRQDPGQGLRLIYYSQIVNDFQKGDIAEGYSVSREKKESFPLTVTSAQKNPTAFYLCAPRSDRVDQETQYFGPGTRLLVL.